One and the same sample provided the 32 T cell receptor beta chains below, sequenced in a study of metastatic and nonmetastatic thyroid tumors. None of the patients had undergone any treatment ahead of thyroid surgery. TCRdb re-called the PCR reads via MiXCR. The sample lists about 26,000 clones, more than 25% occurring once. Specimen: blood. The receptors here all came from a female donor with papillary thyroid cancer or a benign thyroid nodule (not recorded which). Some clones in this sample may be carry-over from other donors' samples.

This clone occurred many times. This chain connects TRBV5-1 to TRBJ2-2; 11 nucleotides align to TRBD2. V shed 0 bases and J 5 bases; nucleotides not matched to a gene: 21. Germline CDR1 is SGHRS and CDR2 is YFSETQ. The CDR3 is 22 residues long. CDR3 nucleotide sequence: TGCGCCAGCAGCTTGGTTAGGGTTGGGACTAGCGGACGTCAAAGGGGGACCGGGGAGCTGTTTTTT. Translated: CASSLVRVGTSGRQRGTGELFF.

The chain combines TRBV24-1 with TRBJ2-5; TRBD1 might be the D (6 bases). V lost 5 bases and J 0 bases, leaving 15 bases between the germline ends. Germline lookup yields CDR1 KGHDR and CDR2 SFDVKD. The CDR3 loop spans 16 amino acids. The DNA for the CDR3 is TGTGCCACCAGTGTCGGTTCTCAGGGGTACCAAGAGACCCAGTACTTC. This sequence encodes CATSVGSQGYQETQYF.

The chain uses TRBV20-1 and TRBJ2-1, with 8 bases lining up with TRBD2. The trim removed 4 bases at V and 9 bases at J, leaving 20 bases unmatched. The CDR3 has 17 amino acids. Germline CDR1 is DFQATT and CDR2 is SNEGSKA (reference sequence). CDR3 in DNA: TGCAGTGCTACATCCCGACTAGCGCGAGGTGATGCGTGTGAGCAGTTCTTC. Residues: CSATSRLARGDACEQFF.

Ten or more counts support this clone. The V gene is TRBV18, the J gene TRBJ1-1; weak D call: TRBD1 (6 bases). The CDR3 runs to 16 residues. CDR1 is KGHSH, CDR2 LQKENI, per germline. Trimming pared 2 bases from V and 0 bases from J, leaving 13 bases between. The CDR3 region has the DNA TGTGCCAGCTCACCATCGGCTCAGGGGATGAACACTGAAGCTTTCTTT. Translation: CASSPSAQGMNTEAFF.

Judged by abundance, this clone is medium-sized. The rearrangement uses TRBV27 and TRBJ1-2; D is perhaps TRBD1 (6 bases). CDR3 length: 14 residues. Germline V CDR1 and CDR2: MNHEY, SMNVEV (reference sequence). V shed 4 bases and J shed 6 bases, with 15 bases lying between them. In DNA form, the CDR3 reads TGTGCCAGCAGTTCAATTCAGGGGAGGGATGGCTACACCTTC. This encodes CASSSIQGRDGYTF.

Many counts were recorded for this clone. The chain carries TRBV7-9 and TRBJ2-1; possible D gene TRBD1, 6 bases. Germline V gives CDR1 SEHNR, CDR2 FQNEAQ (reference sequence). The CDR3 is 16 amino acids. Trimming left V 5 bases short and J 9 bases short, with 23 bases between. CDR3 sequence: CASSRHTQGLVVEQFF. Written as DNA, the CDR3 is TGTGCCAGCAGCCGGCACACACAGGGTTTGGTGGTTGAGCAGTTCTTC.

The chain employs TRBV20-1 and TRBJ1-5; D uncertain. The CDR3 sequence is 15 residues long. Deletions cut 0 bases from V and 0 bases from J, with 9 bases between. Per germline, CDR1 DFQATT and CDR2 SNEGSKA (reference sequence). The CDR3 reads CSARDSGFSNQPQHF. CDR3 DNA sequence: TGCAGTGCTAGAGATTCAGGCTTTAGCAATCAGCCCCAGCATTTT.

The CDR3 protein is CASSSRDSYGYTF. CDR3 DNA sequence: TGTGCCAGCAGTTCTCGGGACAGCTATGGCTACACCTTC. The chain recombines TRBV28 with TRBJ1-2; the match to TRBD1 covers 7 bases. The V gene's germline CDR1 is MDHEN and CDR2 SYDVKM. The CDR3 is 13 residues long. With V trimmed by 4 bases and J by 4 bases, 3 bases remained unmatched.

This clone was seen many times. The chain is built from TRBV7-9 and TRBJ1-1, with D possibly being TRBD1 (5 bases). The CDR3 loop spans 14 amino acids. Germline assignment: CDR1 SEHNR and CDR2 FQNEAQ (reference sequence). Trimming took off 3 bases at V and 1 base at J, with 9 bases between the two ends. As DNA, the CDR3 is TGTGCCAGCAGCTTCGTCACAGGGAACACTGAAGCTTTCTTT. This sequence encodes CASSFVTGNTEAFF.

This clone showed up just a few times. A read error is possible here, since a much larger clone lies one base away. V usage is TRBV28 and J usage is TRBJ2-3; no clear D. CDR1 and CDR2 from the germline V gene are MDHEN and SYDVKM. Trimming removed 7 bases from V and 2 bases from J, with 16 bases in between. This CDR3 is built from 15 residues. The CDR3 nucleotides read TGTGCCAGCACCGAAGGGATTCTTCCCACAGATACGCAGTATTTT. It encodes CASTEGILPTDTQYF.

J is TRBJ2-7 and V is TRBV30; D call uncertain. Germline values: CDR1 GTSNPN, CDR2 SVGIG (reference sequence). CDR3 size: 11 residues. Trimming took 0 bases from V and 2 from J, leaving 2 bases between them. CDR3 in DNA: TGTGCCTGGAGTGTAGCCTACGAGCAGTACTTC. It encodes CAWSVAYEQYF.

The chain employs TRBV6-1 and TRBJ2-3; weak D call: TRBD2 (5 bases). Germline V lookup: CDR1 MNHNS, CDR2 SASEGT. The CDR3 spans 14 residues. Trimming left V 5 bases short and J 2 bases short, with 11 bases between. The CDR3 DNA reads as TGTGCCAGCAGTCGAGGCGGACTCACAGATACGCAGTATTTT. Its protein product is CASSRGGLTDTQYF.

This clone was seen only a few times. One junction end does not reproduce the germline sequence, and a read error may be involved. The chain joins TRBV15 to TRBJ2-7; no clear D gene. The CDR3 is 13 residues long. The germline V gene encodes CDR1 LNHNV and CDR2 YYDKDF (reference sequence). The CDR3 sequence is CATSREKPYEKYF. The CDR3 DNA reads as TGTGCCACCAGCAGAGAAAAGCCCTACGAGAAGTACTTC.

This clone was seen ten or more times. The chain links TRBV7-8 to TRBJ2-5; TRBD2 matches at 13 bases. The CDR3 covers 16 residues. The germline gives CDR1 SGHVS, CDR2 FQNEAQ. Trimming removed 5 bases from V and 5 bases from J; junction bases left unmatched: 8. CDR3 nucleotides: TGTGCCAGCAGCCTATCAACACTAGCGGGAGGGGAGACCCAGTACTTC. Encoded protein: CASSLSTLAGGETQYF.

Ten or more counts support this clone. This rearrangement joins TRBV10-3 to TRBJ1-1; 9 positions match TRBD1. Germline CDR1 ENHRY, CDR2 SYGVKD. This CDR3 is 12 amino acids long. V shed 6 bases and J 6 bases; nucleotides not matched to a gene: 2. CDR3 coding DNA: TGTGCCATCAGCGGGACAGGGCCTGAAGCTTTCTTT. Translation: CAISGTGPEAFF.

The chain couples TRBV2 to TRBJ2-7; D is ambiguous. The germline V gene has CDR1 SNHLY and CDR2 FYNNEI. With 5 bases removed from V and 2 bases from J, the gap between germline ends came to 10 bases. The CDR3 spans 13 residues. As DNA, the CDR3 is TGTGCCAGCAGTCTGGGCGTAACCTACGAGCAGTACGTC. The encoded protein is CASSLGVTYEQYV.

The genes are TRBV20-1 and TRBJ2-7, with 8 bases fitting TRBD2. The CDR3 has 15 residues. With V trimmed by 1 base and J by 6 bases, 11 bases remained unmatched. Looked up from germline, CDR1 is DFQATT and CDR2 is SNEGSKA (reference sequence). The CDR3 sequence: CSARALGSGEGEQYF. The CDR3 DNA reads as TGCAGTGCTAGAGCCCTGGGTAGCGGGGAAGGCGAGCAGTACTTC.

The sample holds many counts of this clone. The sample carries other DNA sequences with the same CDR3. The chain links TRBV10-3 to TRBJ2-2; TRBD1 agrees at 9 bases. CDR3 length equals 17 residues. Germline lookup yields CDR1 ENHRY and CDR2 SYGVKD. The trim removed 3 bases at V and 5 bases at J, leaving 10 bases unmatched. The CDR3 region has the DNA TGTGCCATCAGTGACGGGGGAGGGACAGGGATTACCGGGGAGCTGTTTTTT. Encoded protein: CAISDGGGTGITGELFF.

This clone was observed at least ten times. J is TRBJ2-3 and V is TRBV5-1; D is possibly TRBD1 (6 bases). Trimming removed 5 bases from V and 2 bases from J, with 12 bases in between. The CDR3 contains 14 residues. Germline-derived CDR1 and CDR2 are SGHRS and YFSETQ. CDR3 nucleotide sequence: TGCGCCAGCAGAGGCAGGGGCCTCACAGATACGCAGTATTTT. This encodes CASRGRGLTDTQYF.

This sequence joins TRBV18 and TRBJ1-2, with unresolved D. The germline gives CDR1 KGHSH, CDR2 LQKENI. V dropped 0 bases and J dropped 5 bases, with 13 bases sitting between them. The CDR3 has 15 amino acids. Here the CDR3 reads CASSPPNNPTYGYTF. The CDR3 nucleotides read TGTGCCAGCTCACCACCAAACAACCCGACTTATGGCTACACCTTC.

This clone was seen repeatedly, ten times or more. The genes are TRBV2 and TRBJ1-1; D unresolved. V was shortened by 6 bases and J by 4 bases, with 9 bases between the two germline ends. CDR1 and CDR2 from the germline V gene are SNHLY and FYNNEI. The CDR3 has 12 amino acids. The CDR3 is CASRGRVTEAFF. Here the CDR3 DNA reads TGTGCCAGCAGGGGCCGGGTCACTGAAGCTTTCTTT.

This clone has more than one count but fewer than ten. The germline gene is not matched at one end of the junction; a read error may be the cause. The rearrangement uses TRBV28 and TRBJ2-7; 16 bases fit TRBD2. CDR3 length: 13 amino acids. CDR1 MDHEN and CDR2 SYDVKM come from the germline V gene. CDR3 residues: CASRLSGTSGRVF. The CDR3 DNA reads as TGTGCCAGCAGACTGTCCGGGACTAGCGGGAGGGTATTC.

V is TRBV20-1 and J is TRBJ1-4; 7 nucleotides align to TRBD1. Germline V gives CDR1 DFQATT, CDR2 SNEGSKA (reference sequence). The CDR3 runs to 17 residues. J lost 4 bases, V lost 2 bases, and 13 bases had no gene match. The CDR3 DNA reads TGCAGTGCTAGATCACCGGGACAGCTTCTAAGTAATGAAAAACTGTTTTTT. Translating gives CSARSPGQLLSNEKLFF.

The chain combines TRBV7-2 with TRBJ1-1; no clear D gene. Trimming cost V 4 bases and J 3 bases, with 12 bases left between them. This CDR3 is built from 14 residues. Per the germline V gene, CDR1 is SGHTA and CDR2 is FQGNSA. CDR3 DNA: TGTGCCAGCAGCTGGCTTCCTAGGGACACTGAAGCTTTCTTT. It codes for CASSWLPRDTEAFF.

The rearrangement joins TRBV6-1 to TRBJ1-1; D ambiguous. From germline, CDR1 is MNHNS and CDR2 SASEGT. CDR3 length equals 13 residues. Trimming took 6 bases from V and 1 from J, leaving 9 bases between them. Written as DNA, the CDR3 is TGTGCCAGCAGGGTAAACAGGAACACTGAAGCTTTCTTT. Amino acids: CASRVNRNTEAFF.

The chain is built from TRBV7-9 and TRBJ2-3; D not resolved. Germline V gene sequence: CDR1 SEHNR, CDR2 FQNEAQ (reference sequence). With 1 base removed from V and 2 bases from J, the gap between germline ends came to 4 bases. This CDR3 comprises 13 residues. The CDR3 here is CASSLGVTDTQYF. CDR3 nucleotides: TGTGCCAGCAGCTTAGGAGTCACAGATACGCAGTATTTT. The complete variable domain, with remaining parts taken from reference TRBV7-9 and TRBJ2-3, reads DTGVSQNPRHKITKRGQNVTFRCDPISEHNRLYWYRQTLGQGPEFLTYFQNEAQLEKSRLLSDRFSAERPKGSFSTLEIQRTEQGDSAMYLCASSLGVTDTQYFGPGTRLTVL.

This clone was recorded a few times. An end of the junction does not agree with germline; a read error may underlie this. The chain combines TRBV6-1 with TRBJ2-1, with 10 positions matching TRBD1. Germline loops: CDR1 MNHNS, CDR2 SASEGT. The CDR3 runs 15 residues. The CDR3 region is CVSSPGTGEWNEQFF. The DNA of the CDR3 is TGTGTCAGCAGCCCCGGGACAGGGGAGTGGAATGAGCAGTTCTTC.

At least ten counts were recorded for this clone. Here the CDR3 DNA reads TGTGCCTGGAGTGAAACGGGGGGAACTGAAGCTTTCTTT. Protein product: CAWSETGGTEAFF. The V and J genes are TRBV30 and TRBJ1-1; a possible D gene is TRBD1 (5 bases). Germline loops: CDR1 GTSNPN, CDR2 SVGIG (reference sequence). CDR3 length: 13 amino acids. Deletions cut 1 base from V and 5 bases from J, with 11 bases between.

The rearrangement links TRBV28 to TRBJ2-7; 8 bases are a match to TRBD1. Germline lookup yields CDR1 MDHEN and CDR2 SYDVKM. V shed 7 bases, J shed 4 bases, and the junction held 9 bases outside the gene matches. The CDR3 has 14 residues. CDR3 region: CASITGGGLYEQYF. The CDR3 coding sequence is TGTGCCAGCATTACAGGGGGTGGGCTGTACGAGCAGTACTTC.

The chain links TRBV16 to TRBJ2-2; 11 bases line up with TRBD2. CDR3 size: 17 residues. Germline trimming cut 0 bases from V and 5 bases from J; bases unmatched to any gene: 5. From germline, CDR1 is KGHSY and CDR2 FQNENV. In nucleotides, the CDR3 is TGTGCCAGCAGCCAATCCACTAGCGGGAGAGGGACCGGGGAGCTGTTTTTT. This translates into CASSQSTSGRGTGELFF. Supplemented by reference TRBV16 and TRBJ2-2, the full variable domain reads GEEVAQTPKHLVRGEGQKAKLYCAPIKGHSYVFWYQQVLKNEFKFLISFQNENVFDETGMPKERFSAKCLPNSPCSLEIQATKLEDSAVYFCASSQSTSGRGTGELFFGEGSRLTVL.

This chain uses TRBV20-1 with TRBJ1-5; no definite D call. The germline V and J ends were trimmed by 6 bases and 1 base, with 7 bases remaining between them. The CDR3 loop spans 12 amino acids. Germline CDR1 DFQATT, CDR2 SNEGSKA (reference sequence). This chain's CDR3 is CSALVSNQPQHF. CDR3 nucleotide sequence: TGCAGTGCGCTCGTAAGCAATCAGCCCCAGCATTTT.

There are a few counts of this clone. The V call is TRBV14, the J call TRBJ2-7; D may correspond to TRBD1 or TRBD2 (6 bases each). This CDR3 contains 11 residues. Looked up from germline, CDR1 is SGHDN and CDR2 is FVKESK. Trimming stripped 5 bases from V and 6 bases from J, with 8 bases between. The CDR3 sequence is CASSKGGEQYF. The DNA of the CDR3 is TGTGCCAGCAGCAAGGGGGGCGAGCAGTACTTC. Combining the CDR3 with reference TRBV14 and TRBJ2-7 gives the whole variable domain EAGVTQFPSHSVIEKGQTVTLRCDPISGHDNLYWYRRVMGKEIKFLLHFVKESKQDESGMPNNRFLAERTGGTYSTLKVQPAELEDSGVYFCASSKGGEQYFGPGTRLTVT.